The 13 T cell receptor beta chains given below trace back to one sample, sequenced in a study of T-cell memory formation after mild COVID-19. TCRdb reprocessed the 5' RACE reads via MiXCR and lists one record per CDR3 protein. The sample shows 300,000 or so distinct CDR3 sequences, roughly 17% of them seen only once. The sequenced sample was PBMCs or a T cell subset sorted from them (not recorded which). The source of these receptors is a man younger than 35 who had mild COVID-19 (a few samples of this study predate the infection). Cell type and time point are not known.

In its sample, this clonotype was seen a few times. The chain links TRBV27 to TRBJ2-1; no clear D. This CDR3 contains 11 residues. V lost 6 bases and J 9 bases, leaving 9 bases between the germline ends. Per the germline V gene, CDR1 is MNHEY and CDR2 is SMNVEV (reference sequence). The CDR3 sequence: CASRTSVEQFF. The CDR3 DNA reads TGTGCCAGCAGGACAAGCGTTGAGCAGTTCTTC.

This clonotype has only a few counts. This chain's CDR3 is CASRQAGGFEYTEAFF. CDR3 coding DNA: TGCGCCAGCAGGCAGGCAGGGGGCTTTGAGTACACTGAAGCTTTCTTT. The J gene is TRBJ1-1, the V gene TRBV4-3, with TRBD1 identical over 8 bases. V gave up 6 bases and J gave up 3 bases; unmatched junction bases: 12. Germline-derived CDR1 and CDR2 are LGHNA and YSLEER. The CDR3 sequence is 16 residues long.

The J gene is TRBJ2-3, the V gene TRBV7-2; 8 nucleotides agree with TRBD2. Germline V gene lookup returns CDR1 SGHTA and CDR2 FQGNSA. This CDR3 comprises 15 residues. Losses at the gene ends were 5 bases for V and 6 bases for J; bases not matched to a gene: 10. The CDR3 DNA reads as TGTGCCAGCAGCCAGTTCGGGACTAGTATGGATACGCAGTATTTT. As protein: CASSQFGTSMDTQYF.

J is TRBJ1-1 and V is TRBV12-3 or TRBV12-4; D gene uncertain. This CDR3 spans 14 amino acids. V dropped 7 bases and J dropped 6 bases, with 18 bases sitting between them. CDR3 sequence (DNA): TGTGCCAGCACCGGAAGGCGACGTTCCCCTGAAGCTTTCTTT. This sequence encodes CASTGRRRSPEAFF.

In this sample, this clonotype turned up a few times. The V gene is TRBV7-9, the J gene TRBJ1-2; D is possibly TRBD1 (5 bases). Trimming stripped 6 bases from V and 5 bases from J, with 16 bases between. CDR3 length equals 14 residues. Germline V gene lookup returns CDR1 SEHNR and CDR2 FQNEAQ (reference sequence). CDR3 DNA sequence: TGTGCCAGCAGATTGGCGGGGGATGGGTATGGCTACACCTTC. Amino acids: CASRLAGDGYGYTF.

This clonotype was counted between two and nine times. The chain uses TRBV7-6 and TRBJ1-1; D gene unclear. The CDR3 is made up of 11 amino acids. Per germline, CDR1 SGHVS and CDR2 FNYEAQ. Trimming took 1 base from V and 11 from J, leaving 8 bases between them. The CDR3 here is CASSLDGEAFF. The CDR3 nucleotides are TGTGCCAGCAGCTTAGATGGGGAGGCTTTCTTT.

This clonotype was picked up many times. The J gene is TRBJ2-5, the V gene TRBV20-1, with 7 positions matching TRBD1. CDR1 and CDR2 from the germline V gene are DFQATT and SNEGSKA (reference sequence). The V and J ends lost 5 bases and 2 bases, in that order; junction bases with no gene match: 8. The CDR3 contains 14 residues. Here the CDR3 reads CSADEGQIQETQYF. CDR3 nucleotides: TGCAGTGCTGACGAGGGACAGATACAAGAGACCCAGTACTTC.

This clonotype was picked up a small number of times. The chain couples TRBV5-1 to TRBJ2-3; 7 nucleotides agree with TRBD1. J was trimmed by 1 base and V by 2 bases; bases with no gene match: 7. The CDR3 has 16 amino acids. Per the germline V gene, CDR1 is SGHRS and CDR2 is YFSETQ. The CDR3 coding sequence is TGCGCCAGCAGCTTTTTACGGACAGGCGGCACAGATACGCAGTATTTT. Encoded protein: CASSFLRTGGTDTQYF.

This clonotype was counted many times. The rearrangement joins TRBV12-3 or TRBV12-4 to TRBJ2-7, with D perhaps TRBD2 (5 bases). The CDR3 has 12 residues. Trimming cost V 3 bases and J 4 bases, with 7 bases left between them. The CDR3 here is CASSFGGYEQYV. The CDR3 DNA reads TGTGCCAGCAGTTTCGGCGGGTACGAGCAGTACGTC.

In this sample, this clonotype turned up many times. V and J are TRBV12-3 or TRBV12-4 and TRBJ2-3; 7 bases align to TRBD2. After removal of 7 bases from V and 6 bases from J, the junction contained 10 bases not matched to a gene. CDR3 length: 14 amino acids. The CDR3 coding sequence is TGTGCCAGCACCTGGGTACTAGCGCTTGATACGCAGTATTTT. Translated: CASTWVLALDTQYF.

This clonotype appeared many times. This chain joins TRBV15 and TRBJ1-5, with a tentative D call TRBD1 (5 bases). V was trimmed by 1 base and J by 9 bases, leaving 7 bases between them. The CDR3 extends over 12 amino acids. CDR1 and CDR2 (germline): LNHNV, YYDKDF (reference sequence). The CDR3 protein is CATSRGGRPQHF. In nucleotides, the CDR3 is TGTGCCACCAGCAGAGGGGGACGGCCCCAGCATTTT.

This clonotype has a count of ten or more. The J gene is TRBJ2-7, the V gene TRBV12-3 or TRBV12-4; no clear D. The CDR3 is 11 amino acids. Trimming removed 5 bases from V and 3 bases from J, with 5 bases in between. The CDR3 sequence: CASSKGYEQYV. CDR3 sequence (DNA): TGTGCCAGCAGTAAAGGCTACGAGCAGTACGTC.

The chain combines TRBV6-1 with TRBJ2-7, with D hard to call. V lost 4 bases and J lost 7, with 20 bases in between. CDR1 is MNHNS and CDR2 is SASEGT in the germline V gene. The CDR3 runs 15 residues. In DNA, the CDR3 is TGTGCCAGCAGTGTCCCCCTGGCCAAGTCGCGAGAGCAGTACTTC. It specifies CASSVPLAKSREQYF.